This T cell receptor beta chain derives from a study of Graves' ophthalmopathy and Graves' hyperthyroidism (dated by TCRdb to the late 2010s). About the study as a whole: Peripheral blood was collected at initial diagnosis, prior to any treatment. TCR beta repertoire signatures were used to distinguish Graves' ophthalmopathy from Graves' hyperthyroidism and to predict progression to ophthalmopathy. In total, approximately 130 blood samples were TCR-sequenced: approximately 42 ophthalmopathy, approximately 75 hyperthyroidism and about 17 hyperthyroidism-to-ophthalmopathy patients. To explore V-J signatures that separate ophthalmopathy from hyperthyroidism, a discovery set of about a hundred patients was enrolled, consisting of about 41 with ophthalmopathy and 55 to 65 with stable hyperthyroidism. An independent validation cohort was composed of roughly 18 hyperthyroidism patients and 15 to 17 patients who later progressed from hyperthyroidism to ophthalmopathy. In over five hyperthyroidism patients, T-cell repertoires of thyroid tissue and blood were compared. Once sampling was done, hyperthyroidism patients were given methimazole at a starting dose of 30 mg daily, while ophthalmopathy patients were given high-dose intravenous methylprednisolone. For training and testing, the 100 patients in the discovery cohort were randomly divided in a 7:3 ratio.

This clonotype was found many times. Its antigen specificity is not known. Base quality data are lacking; no much larger clone is found one base away. Hyperthyroidism was considered stable if no progression to ophthalmopathy occurred within 18 months of follow-up. Hyperthyroidism patients were newly diagnosed, were aged 18 to 65 years, and had a disease duration under 2 months. Patients were excluded if they had other autoimmune diseases, uncontrolled infections, pregnancy or lactation. Clinical symptoms, serum thyroxine, TRAb, thyroid ultrasound and orbital computed tomography were used for diagnosis. Using Ficoll-Paque density gradient centrifugation, PBMCs were isolated from about 10 ml of fresh peripheral blood. Total RNA was extracted using Trizol reagent, and RNA quality was checked on an Agilent 2100 Bioanalyzer. Study-wide conclusions, independent of this receptor: The 13-signature model separated ophthalmopathy from stable hyperthyroidism with over 85% sensitivity and about 84% specificity in cross-validation, and 80%/75% in the test set. Most expanded thyroid clonotypes with a frequency above 0.001 also appeared in blood, which suggests that blood repertoires may reflect the immune response in the thyroid. In validation, the model predicted ophthalmopathy progression with 70.59% sensitivity and approximately 78% specificity; some 13 predicted patients were CT-confirmed with GO in a median of 6.5 months. Sample size was not predetermined statistically, and investigators were not blinded to group allocation.

The germline V gene encodes CDR1 SGHRS and CDR2 YFSETQ. Counted from cysteine to phenylalanine, this CDR3 has 14 amino acids. Only the CDR3 part of the read is kept: 42 bases, read in frame from the first base. The V and J ends are trimmed by 5 bases and 0 bases, leaving 8 bases between them. For repertoire sequencing, TCR beta CDR3 regions were amplified from RNA transcripts. The first round was an RT-PCR using HTBI primers with the Qiagen OneStep RT-PCR kit, and this first round was followed by a second-round multiplex PCR, then size selection and purification. The libraries underwent paired-end sequencing with 100 bp reads on an Illumina HiSeq2000. In the paper's pipeline: SOAPnuke was used to process the reads, throwing out any read that had adapters, had uncalled bases, had a mean Phred below 15, or lacked an exact constant-primer or identifier match. COPE v1.2.5 was used to merge the high-quality paired reads. Each unique nucleotide sequence was treated as a clonotype, and MiTCR v1.1 was used to align the clonotypes to the IMGT TRB V, D and J references. The analysis was limited to V-J combinations with a frequency above 0.0001, which together covered more than 99% of repertoires. For each V-J combination, a TCR clonal expansion and chaos score was defined as F50 clonal expansion divided by the chaos observed in the TCRdist matrix. Welch's t-statistics and random forest were used to reduce the features to about 14 V-J combinations, which were then used as input to a naive Bayes classifier. The Morisita-Horn index was used to measure how similar the thyroid and blood repertoires were. The public reads were quality trimmed at Q25 with fastp and then assembled into clones with MiXCR by TCRdb, keeping productive beta chains. Entries are consolidated by CDR3 protein sequence, retaining the most common genes and DNA. These V and J calls derive from TCRdb rather than the authors' analysis. The sample table contains about 620,000 distinct CDR3 sequences; only one count was recorded for 20% to 25% of them. About 6.6% of the sample is held by the ten biggest clonotypes.

The chain employs TRBV5-1 and TRBJ2-2, with a weak D call of TRBD2 (6 bases match). The source material was peripheral blood. This receptor was identified in a young woman with stable Graves' hyperthyroidism. Some clones in this sample may be carry-over from other donors' samples. Donor details come from another sample of the same person, matched by shared clones. CDR3 loop: CASREGTNTGELFF. The nucleotide sequence is TGCGCCAGCAGGGAGGGGACGAACACCGGGGAGCTGTTTTTT.